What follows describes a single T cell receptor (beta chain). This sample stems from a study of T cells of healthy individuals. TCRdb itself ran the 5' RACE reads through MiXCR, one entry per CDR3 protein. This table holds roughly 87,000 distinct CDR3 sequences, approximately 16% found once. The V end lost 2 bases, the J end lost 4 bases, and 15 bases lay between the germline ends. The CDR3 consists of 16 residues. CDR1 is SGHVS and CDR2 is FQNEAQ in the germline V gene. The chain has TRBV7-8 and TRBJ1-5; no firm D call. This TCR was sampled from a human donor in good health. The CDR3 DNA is TGTGCCAGCAGCTTAACGGTATCCTCCGTTAATCAGCCCCAGCATTTT. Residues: CASSLTVSSVNQPQHF.